Detailed here is one T cell receptor beta chain. Its antigen remains unidentified. Within one base of it there is no much larger clone, and no base qualities were kept. The data are from a study of blood T cells in healthy people across ages (dated by TCRdb to between 2014 and 2017). Broadly, across the study: In model experiments, template switching captured about one uniquely barcoded TCR beta cDNA molecule for every two T cells. Using deep sequencing normalized with unique cDNA molecular identifiers, the study measured how TCR beta repertoire diversity changes with age. Four age groups were formed from the donors: young (average around 15 years), middle-aged (more than 35), aged (62) and long-lived (more than 75). To avoid experimental bias, donors of different ages were randomly spread across the sequencing lanes. Using the same blood draw, the study looked at two additional independent replicas of 1 million unique cDNA reads for two donors, one aged 18 to 29 and the other aged 80 or older. Beyond this particular receptor, the publication reports: As age increased, observed TCR beta diversity per million T cells dropped in a roughly linear way, and a significant reduction was already evident by age roughly 40. Total diversity estimates from one million sequenced T cells were considered lower bounds and underestimates. Conclusive comparison of naive and antigen-experienced compartments was prevented by the profiling of bulk unsorted PBMCs. A strong correlation was found between observed TCR beta diversity and the percentage of naive T cells measured by flow cytometry. The long-lived group showed more naive CD4+ T cells, fewer expanded clones and increased TCR diversity than the aged group, suggesting age selection. Donor CMV infection status was unknown, potentially confounding age-related changes in expanded clonotypes.

Donors were a few dozen systemically healthy Caucasian individuals from Russia aged 6 to 90 years. Each donor gave 8 to 10 milliliters of peripheral blood, collected into EDTA-treated Vacutainer tubes. Ficoll-Paque density-gradient centrifugation was used to isolate PBMCs, with at least 6 million obtained per sample. Trizol reagent was used to extract total RNA from the PBMCs, yielding at least 5.5 micrograms per sample. Naive CD45RAhigh/CD27high T cell percentages were measured by flow cytometry on a PBMC aliquot from every donor. Ends trimmed: V by 6 bases, J by 2 bases; bases unmatched to a gene: 5. There are 14 amino acids in the CDR3, from cysteine to phenylalanine inclusive. Only the CDR3 DNA is retained, 42 bases long and in frame from the first base. The CDR1 and CDR2 encoded by the germline V gene are KGHDR and SFDVKD. Libraries were constructed by 5' RACE. Sequenced on an Illumina HiSeq 2500. The second PCR ran for roughly 7 to 12 cycles and used a J-beta primer mix along with a sample-barcoded 5' primer. A unique molecular identifier was introduced onto each TCR beta cDNA molecule by a template-switch 5' adaptor carrying 12 random nucleotides. At least 2.5 million CDR3-containing paired-end reads were obtained from each sample. First-strand cDNA was synthesized from all RNA with the Mint cDNA synthesis kit, primed by a TRBC-specific oligonucleotide. Following uracil-DNA glycosylase treatment, a first 18-cycle PCR with universal primers M1SS and BC2_uni_R was performed on all cDNA. Regarding the original processing steps: For normalization, 1 million high-quality reads were randomly selected from each sample, with every read carrying a distinct molecular identifier. Reads sharing molecular identifiers were discarded rather than binned into consensus sequences. CDR3 identification, clonotype clustering and error correction used MiTCR with a Q25 quality threshold and the strictest error-elimination algorithm. A nonparametric unseen species model using Euler transformation provided a lower-bound estimate of total TCR beta diversity. TCRdb cleaned the public reads at Q25 with fastp, built clones with MiXCR and kept in-frame beta chains. When rows share a CDR3 protein, they turn into one entry using the most common DNA and genes. What appears here as the V and J calls and clone size reflects TCRdb's work, not the paper's. The sample table records about 680,000 distinct CDR3 sequences; about 52% of these occur just once. Under 35% of the sample is held by the ten biggest clonotypes.

The chain couples TRBV24-1 to TRBJ2-7; 8 bases in the middle match TRBD1. The clonotype originates from a woman between 55 and 75 years old in good health. The specimen was blood. The DNA sequence follows: TGTGCCACCAGTCAACGGGACAGGCCCTACGAGCAGTACTTC. Protein translation: CATSQRDRPYEQYF.